Sequencing of this T cell receptor beta chain was carried out in a study of T cells in Graves' hyperthyroidism and ophthalmopathy. Overall study: Staff took peripheral blood when the initial diagnosis was made, before any treatment began.

From RNA transcripts, TCR beta CDR3 regions were amplified. The HTBI primer set was used in a first-round RT-PCR of the TCR CDR3. TCRdb fed the multiplex PCR reads into MiXCR, producing one record per CDR3 protein. In the table there are under 700,000 distinct CDR3 sequences, over 15% of which are singletons. An approximately 10 ml volume of fresh peripheral blood provided the PBMCs. This clonotype was picked up many times. The sequence derives from a young woman with Graves' hyperthyroidism. The sequenced sample was blood.

CDR3 region: CASSLGREASGANVLTF. The CDR3 DNA is TGTGCCAGCAGTTTAGGGCGGGAGGCCTCTGGGGCCAACGTCCTGACTTTC. V and J are TRBV28 and TRBJ2-6; 8 bases match TRBD2. The CDR3 length is 17 residues. V shed 2 bases and J 0 bases; nucleotides not matched to a gene: 3. CDR1 is MDHEN, CDR2 SYDVKM, per germline. Variable domain in full (rest from reference TRBV28 and TRBJ2-6): DVKVTQSSRYLVKRTGEKVFLECVQDMDHENMFWYRQDPGLGLRLIYFSYDVKMKEKGDIPEGYSVSREKKERFSLILESASTNQTSMYLCASSLGREASGANVLTFGAGSRLTVL.